The rows below give T cell receptor beta chains drawn from one sample of a study of response to subunit inactivated influenza vaccine. Using its own MiXCR run on the RT-PCR reads, TCRdb lists one record per CDR3 protein. The sample has about 780,000 distinct CDR3 sequences; approximately 18% are singletons. The sequencing here drew on PBMCs from blood, taken about 5 days after vaccination. These receptors originate from a man aged 45 to 65 who received an inactivated influenza vaccine. CDR3s include the opening cysteine and the closing phenylalanine or tryptophan. The order of the fields is clone size, D gene, J gene, V gene, CDR3 protein, CDR3 DNA. A D gene is named only where the DNA matches it firmly. Clone size is shown for a subset of rows, as once, few, many or a class of expanded clone.

>few|NA|TRBJ2-7|TRBV6-1
CASSRRFGQEQYF
TGTGCCAGCAGTCGTCGGTTTGGACAGGAGCAGTACTTC
>NA|TRBD1|TRBJ1-2|TRBV6-1
CASSRTGFNSYTF
TGTGCCAGCAGCCGGACAGGGTTTAACAGCTACACCTTC
>few|NA|TRBJ2-7|TRBV20-1
CSASVAGRAYEQYF
TGCAGTGCTAGTGTCGCGGGGAGAGCCTACGAGCAGTACTTC
>few|TRBD2|TRBJ2-1|TRBV7-2
CASSPGSGRPYNEQFF
TGTGCCAGCAGCCCGGGTAGCGGGAGACCGTACAATGAGCAGTTCTTC
>NA|NA|TRBJ2-5|TRBV20-1
CSARAPAVETQYF
TGCAGTGCTAGAGCCCCGGCGGTGGAGACCCAGTACTTC
>NA|NA|TRBJ2-1|TRBV7-7
CASSLADLDEQFF
TGTGCTAGCAGCTTAGCGGATTTAGATGAGCAGTTCTTC
>NA|TRBD2|TRBJ2-2|TRBV12-3/TRBV12-4
CASSPMERGVTGELFF
TGTGCCAGCAGTCCCATGGAGCGGGGGGTCACCGGGGAGCTGTTTTTT
>NA|NA|TRBJ2-3|TRBV30
CAWSVGGVADTQYF
TGTGCCTGGAGTGTAGGGGGGGTCGCAGATACGCAGTATTTT
>few|NA|TRBJ1-6|TRBV3-1
CASRVGHRNSPLHF
TGTGCCAGCAGGGTTGGACACCGTAATTCACCCCTCCACTTT
>NA|TRBD1|TRBJ2-1|TRBV10-3
CATEDRGDNEQFF
TGTGCCACAGAAGACAGGGGCGACAATGAGCAGTTCTTC
>few|TRBD1|TRBJ2-2|TRBV10-3
CATSGQAGTGELFF
TGTGCCACCTCAGGACAGGCGGGCACCGGGGAGCTGTTTTTT
>NA|NA|TRBJ2-5|TRBV3-1
CASSQKAGAIQETQYF
TGTGCCAGCAGCCAAAAAGCAGGGGCTATTCAAGAGACCCAGTACTTC
>NA|NA|TRBJ1-1|TRBV10-1
CASTDFLNTEAFF
TGCGCCAGCACCGACTTCTTGAACACTGAAGCTTTCTTT
>NA|TRBD1|TRBJ2-5|TRBV4-2
CASSHAGTGGGETQYF
TGTGCCAGCAGCCATGCCGGGACAGGGGGCGGTGAGACCCAGTACTTC
>many|NA|TRBJ2-3|TRBV6-1
CASRQLRAARDTQYF
TGTGCCAGCAGACAGCTCCGGGCCGCTCGAGATACGCAGTATTTT
>NA|NA|TRBJ2-7|TRBV5-6
CASSWTVDEQYF
TGTGCCAGCAGCTGGACAGTAGACGAGCAGTACTTC
>NA|NA|TRBJ2-1|TRBV3-1
CASSQDLGYEQFF
TGTGCCAGCAGCCAAGATTTGGGGTATGAGCAGTTCTTC
>few|NA|TRBJ2-7|TRBV20-1
CSATGTGSYREQYF
TGCAGTGCTACGGGGACTGGCTCGTATCGTGAGCAGTACTTC
>NA|NA|TRBJ2-2|TRBV10-3
CATRQAANTGELFF
TGTGCCACCAGACAGGCCGCGAACACCGGGGAGCTGTTTTTT
>NA|TRBD2|TRBJ2-1|TRBV27
CASSLTSPRYNEQFF
TGTGCCAGCAGTTTGACTAGCCCAAGGTACAATGAGCAGTTCTTC
>few|NA|TRBJ1-5|TRBV6-1
CASSEGFGNQPQHF
TGTGCCAGCAGTGAGGGATTTGGCAATCAGCCCCAGCATTTT
>few|TRBD2|TRBJ2-5|TRBV11-1
CASSLTWTSPKETQYF
TGTGCCAGCAGCTTGACGTGGACTAGTCCCAAAGAGACCCAGTACTTC
>few|TRBD1|TRBJ2-3|TRBV6-2/TRBV6-3
CASRTGTGTDTQYF
TGTGCCAGCAGAACCGGGACAGGGACAGATACGCAGTATTTT
>few|TRBD1|TRBJ2-4|TRBV7-2
CASSLQGQGGNIQYF
TGTGCCAGCAGCTTACAGGGACAGGGTGGAAACATTCAGTACTTC
>many|TRBD1|TRBJ1-1|TRBV20-1
CSAKPTGVGTEAFF
TGCAGTGCTAAACCGACAGGGGTGGGCACTGAAGCTTTCTTT
>NA|NA|TRBJ2-3|TRBV5-1
CASSLASTQKDTQYF
TGCGCCAGCAGCTTGGCCTCGACCCAGAAAGATACGCAGTATTTT
>NA|TRBD1|TRBJ1-2|TRBV4-1
CASSQFHRGQGGYTF
TGCGCCAGCAGCCAGTTCCACAGGGGGCAGGGTGGCTACACCTTC
>NA|TRBD1|TRBJ1-6|TRBV10-3
CATKHPGGDYNSPLHF
TGTGCCACAAAACATCCAGGGGGCGACTATAATTCACCCCTCCACTTT
>few|NA|TRBJ1-2|TRBV4-2
CASSQDRGDGYTF
TGTGCCAGCAGCCAAGATCGGGGGGATGGCTACACCTTC
>once|TRBD1|TRBJ2-7|TRBV7-3
CASSNAKGQGPYEQYF
TGTGCCAGCAGCAATGCCAAAGGACAGGGCCCCTACGAGCAGTACTTC
>NA|NA|TRBJ2-5|TRBV5-6
CASSLEALFGIETQYF
TGTGCCAGCAGCTTGGAGGCGCTTTTTGGGATAGAGACCCAGTACTTC
>once|NA|TRBJ1-1|TRBV20-1
CSARGTQNIEAFF
TGCAGTGCTAGAGGCACCCAGAACATTGAAGCTTTCTTT
>once|TRBD2|TRBJ2-1|TRBV15
CATSTPSGRRRNEQFF
TGTGCCACCAGCACCCCTAGCGGGAGAAGGAGGAATGAGCAGTTCTTC
>NA|NA|TRBJ2-7|TRBV6-6
CASSYDGNYEQYF
TGTGCCAGCAGTTACGATGGTAACTACGAGCAGTACTTC
>NA|NA|TRBJ2-7|TRBV4-1
CASSQVGLSSYEQYF
TGCGCCAGCAGCCAAGTCGGCCTTTCCTCCTACGAGCAGTACTTC
>few|TRBD2|TRBJ2-7|TRBV5-1
CASSFLTRTSGRYEQYF
TGCGCCAGCAGCTTCCTGACGCGGACTAGCGGGCGCTACGAGCAGTACTTC
>NA|NA|TRBJ2-1|TRBV5-4
CASSLAAGNNEQFF
TGTGCCAGCAGCTTGGCAGCGGGCAACAATGAGCAGTTCTTC
>NA|NA|TRBJ1-5|TRBV20-1
CSAGVGSSSNQPQHF
TGCAGTGCTGGGGTCGGTTCAAGTAGCAATCAGCCCCAGCATTTT
>few|NA|TRBJ2-1|TRBV9
CASSVVGQPDSEQFF
TGTGCCAGCAGTGTAGTAGGACAACCGGACAGTGAGCAGTTCTTC
>few|NA|TRBJ2-3|TRBV25-1
CASSALPSGRTDTQYF
TGTGCCAGCAGTGCCCTGCCAAGCGGCCGCACAGATACGCAGTATTTT
>NA|NA|TRBJ2-5|TRBV5-5
CASSLARVQETQYF
TGTGCCAGCAGCTTGGCCAGGGTTCAAGAGACCCAGTACTTC
>NA|NA|TRBJ2-1|TRBV6-2/TRBV6-3
CASSYSAVYNEQFF
TGTGCCAGCAGTTACTCCGCGGTTTACAATGAGCAGTTCTTC
>NA|TRBD2|TRBJ2-1|TRBV4-3
CASSRHQHGLADYNEQFF
TGCGCCAGCAGCCGACACCAGCATGGACTAGCGGATTACAATGAGCAGTTCTTC
>NA|NA|TRBJ2-3|TRBV29-1
CSVISEIYSTDTQYF
TGCAGCGTTATTTCAGAAATTTATAGCACAGATACGCAGTATTTT
>few|NA|TRBJ2-1|TRBV6-6
CASHQEVYNEQFF
TGTGCCAGCCACCAGGAGGTGTACAATGAGCAGTTCTTC
>NA|TRBD2|TRBJ2-1|TRBV7-3
CASSVTSGRVNEQFF
TGTGCCAGCAGTGTTACTAGCGGGAGGGTCAATGAGCAGTTCTTC
>few|NA|TRBJ2-7|TRBV5-1
CASSLQYSYEQYF
TGCGCCAGCAGCCTGCAGTACTCCTACGAGCAGTACTTC
>NA|NA|TRBJ2-1|TRBV6-1
CASSPRATLYNEQFF
TGTGCCAGCAGTCCAAGAGCCACCCTCTACAATGAGCAGTTCTTC
>many|NA|TRBJ1-2|TRBV20-1
CSARGANGYTF
TGCAGTGCTAGAGGGGCTAACGGCTACACCTTC
>NA|TRBD1|TRBJ2-7|TRBV15
CATSRDGETGTGFEQYF
TGTGCCACCAGCAGAGATGGGGAGACCGGGACAGGGTTCGAGCAGTACTTC
>NA|NA|TRBJ2-3|TRBV7-6
CASSLELSRDTQYF
TGTGCCAGCAGCTTAGAGTTGTCCCGGGATACGCAGTATTTT
>few|TRBD1|TRBJ2-5|TRBV12-3/TRBV12-4
CASSFGDRETQYF
TGTGCCAGCAGTTTCGGGGACAGAGAGACCCAGTACTTC
>few|TRBD2|TRBJ2-7|TRBV20-1
CSAALGAGGPGEQYF
TGCAGTGCTGCCCTGGGAGCGGGAGGTCCGGGGGAGCAGTACTTC
>NA|NA|TRBJ2-3|TRBV10-3
CAISVQRVTDTQYF
TGTGCCATCAGTGTCCAGCGGGTCACAGATACGCAGTATTTT
>NA|TRBD2|TRBJ2-3|TRBV5-1
CASSAGLAGTTDTQYF
TGCGCCAGCAGCGCGGGACTAGCGGGGACCACAGATACGCAGTATTTT
>few|NA|TRBJ2-7|TRBV7-2
CASSDPKGLISYEQYF
TGTGCCAGCAGCGATCCCAAGGGACTGATTTCCTACGAGCAGTACTTC
>few|TRBD1|TRBJ2-1|TRBV6-1
CASQKGQGQVEQFF
TGTGCCAGCCAGAAGGGACAGGGCCAAGTTGAGCAGTTCTTC